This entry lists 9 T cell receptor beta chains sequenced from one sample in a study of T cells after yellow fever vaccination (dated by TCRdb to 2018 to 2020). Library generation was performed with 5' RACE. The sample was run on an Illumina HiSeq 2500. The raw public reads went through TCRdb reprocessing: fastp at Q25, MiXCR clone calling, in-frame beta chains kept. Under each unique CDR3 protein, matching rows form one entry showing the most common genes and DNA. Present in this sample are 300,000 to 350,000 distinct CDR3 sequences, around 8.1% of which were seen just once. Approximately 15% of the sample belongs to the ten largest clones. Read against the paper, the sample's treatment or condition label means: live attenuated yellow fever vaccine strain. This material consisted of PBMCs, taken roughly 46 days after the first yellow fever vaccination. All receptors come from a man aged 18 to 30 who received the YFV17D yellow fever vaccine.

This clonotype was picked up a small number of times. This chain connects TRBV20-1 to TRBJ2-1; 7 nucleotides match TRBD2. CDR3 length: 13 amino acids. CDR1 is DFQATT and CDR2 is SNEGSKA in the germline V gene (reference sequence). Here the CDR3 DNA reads TGCAGCGGGTCTTTGAGCGGGAACAATGAGCAGTTCTTC. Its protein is CSGSLSGNNEQFF.

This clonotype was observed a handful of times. CDR3 bases: TGCAGTGCTAGTGCTACGGACCGCACCTATGGCTACACCTTC. It encodes CSASATDRTYGYTF. This sequence joins TRBV20-1 and TRBJ1-2, with D unresolved. The CDR3 spans 14 residues. Trimming stripped 3 bases from V and 4 bases from J, with 15 bases between. Germline assignment: CDR1 DFQATT and CDR2 SNEGSKA (reference sequence).

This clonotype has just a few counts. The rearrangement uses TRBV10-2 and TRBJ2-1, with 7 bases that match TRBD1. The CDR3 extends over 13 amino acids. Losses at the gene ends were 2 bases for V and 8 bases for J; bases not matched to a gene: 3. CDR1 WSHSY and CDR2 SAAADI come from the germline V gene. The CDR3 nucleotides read TGCGCCAGCAGTGAGCGGCAGGGGGATGAGCAGTTCTTC. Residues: CASSERQGDEQFF.

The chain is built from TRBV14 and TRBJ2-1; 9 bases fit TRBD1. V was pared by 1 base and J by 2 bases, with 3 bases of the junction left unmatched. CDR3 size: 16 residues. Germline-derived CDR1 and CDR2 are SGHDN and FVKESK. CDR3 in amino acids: CASSQGWTGAYNEQFF. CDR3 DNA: TGTGCCAGCAGCCAAGGCTGGACAGGGGCCTACAATGAGCAGTTCTTC.

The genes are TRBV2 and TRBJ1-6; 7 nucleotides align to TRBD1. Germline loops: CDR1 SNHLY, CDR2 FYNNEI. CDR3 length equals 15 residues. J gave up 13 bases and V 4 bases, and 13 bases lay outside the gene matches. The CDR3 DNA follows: TGTGCCAGCAGTGTTTTCGGGACAGCCCCTAAGCCCCTCCACTTT. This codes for CASSVFGTAPKPLHF.

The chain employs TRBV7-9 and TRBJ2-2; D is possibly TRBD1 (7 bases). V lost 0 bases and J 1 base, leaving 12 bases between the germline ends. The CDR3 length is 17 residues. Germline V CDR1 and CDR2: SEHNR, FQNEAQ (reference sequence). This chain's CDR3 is CASSLAWGDRNTGELFF. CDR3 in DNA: TGTGCCAGCAGCTTAGCTTGGGGGGACAGGAACACCGGGGAGCTGTTTTTT.

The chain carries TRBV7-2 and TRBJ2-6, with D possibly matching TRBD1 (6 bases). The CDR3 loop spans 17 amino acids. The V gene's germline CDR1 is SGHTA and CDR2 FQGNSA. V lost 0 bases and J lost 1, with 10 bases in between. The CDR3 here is CASSLAGAVSGANVLTF. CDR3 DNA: TGTGCCAGCAGCTTAGCGGGGGCCGTGTCTGGGGCCAACGTCCTGACTTTC.

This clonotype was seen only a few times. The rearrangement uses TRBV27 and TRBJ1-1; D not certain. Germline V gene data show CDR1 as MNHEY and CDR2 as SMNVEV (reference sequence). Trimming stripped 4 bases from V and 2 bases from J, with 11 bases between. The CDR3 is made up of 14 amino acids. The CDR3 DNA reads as TGTGCCAGCAGTTCTCCCCCGGGTAACACTGAAGCTTTCTTT. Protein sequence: CASSSPPGNTEAFF.

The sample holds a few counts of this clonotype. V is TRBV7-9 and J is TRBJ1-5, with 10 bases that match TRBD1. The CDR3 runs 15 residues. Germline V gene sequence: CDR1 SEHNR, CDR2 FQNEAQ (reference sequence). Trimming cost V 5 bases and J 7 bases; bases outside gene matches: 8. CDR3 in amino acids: CASSPGTGVPQPQHF. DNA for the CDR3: TGTGCCAGCAGCCCCGGGACAGGGGTGCCCCAGCCCCAGCATTTT.